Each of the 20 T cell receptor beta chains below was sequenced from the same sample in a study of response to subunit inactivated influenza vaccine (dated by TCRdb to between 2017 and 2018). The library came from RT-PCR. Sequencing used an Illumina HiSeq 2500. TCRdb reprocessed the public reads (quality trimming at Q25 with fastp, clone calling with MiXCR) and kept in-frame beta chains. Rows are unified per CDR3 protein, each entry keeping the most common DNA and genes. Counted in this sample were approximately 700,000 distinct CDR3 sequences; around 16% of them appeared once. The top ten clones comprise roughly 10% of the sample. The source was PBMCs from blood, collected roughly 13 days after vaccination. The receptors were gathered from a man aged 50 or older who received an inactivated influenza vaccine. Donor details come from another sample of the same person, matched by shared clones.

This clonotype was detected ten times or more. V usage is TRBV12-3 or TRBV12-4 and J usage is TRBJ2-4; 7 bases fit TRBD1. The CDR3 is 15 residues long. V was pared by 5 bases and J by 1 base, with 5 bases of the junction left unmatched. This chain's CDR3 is CASSLGGSAKNIQYF. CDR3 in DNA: TGTGCCAGCAGTCTAGGGGGCTCGGCCAAAAACATTCAGTACTTC.

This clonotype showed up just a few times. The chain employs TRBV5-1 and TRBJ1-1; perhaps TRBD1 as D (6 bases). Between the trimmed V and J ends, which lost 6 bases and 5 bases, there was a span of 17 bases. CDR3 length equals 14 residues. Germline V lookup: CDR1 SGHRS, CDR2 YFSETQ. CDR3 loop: CASTTQGGVTEAFF. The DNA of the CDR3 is TGCGCCAGCACTACACAGGGTGGGGTGACTGAAGCTTTCTTT.

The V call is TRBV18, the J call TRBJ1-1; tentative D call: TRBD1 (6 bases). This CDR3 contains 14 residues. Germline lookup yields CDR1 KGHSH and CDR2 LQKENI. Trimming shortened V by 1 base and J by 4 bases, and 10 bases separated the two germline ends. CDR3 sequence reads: CASSPQEGGTEAFF. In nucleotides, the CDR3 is TGTGCCAGCTCACCACAGGAGGGGGGCACTGAAGCTTTCTTT.

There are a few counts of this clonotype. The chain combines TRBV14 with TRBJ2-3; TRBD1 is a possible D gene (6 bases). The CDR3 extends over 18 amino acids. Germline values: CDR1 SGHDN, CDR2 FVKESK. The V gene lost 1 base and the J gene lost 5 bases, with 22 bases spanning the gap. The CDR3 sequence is CASSQGHRAMFSVDTQYF. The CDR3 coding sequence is TGTGCCAGCAGCCAAGGGCACAGGGCAATGTTCTCGGTAGATACGCAGTATTTT.

CDR3 coding DNA: TGCGCCAGCAGCCGGGACAGCCCCTTCTACGAGCAGTACTTC. Translation gives CASSRDSPFYEQYF. The chain couples TRBV5-1 to TRBJ2-7, with 7 bases lining up with TRBD1. The CDR3 is made up of 14 amino acids. V dropped 4 bases and J dropped 3; count of bases not matched to a gene: 7. Germline V gene sequence: CDR1 SGHRS, CDR2 YFSETQ.

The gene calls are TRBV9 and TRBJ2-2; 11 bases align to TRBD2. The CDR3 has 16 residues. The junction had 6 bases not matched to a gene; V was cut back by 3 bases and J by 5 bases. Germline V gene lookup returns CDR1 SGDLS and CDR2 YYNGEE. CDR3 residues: CASSAGTSGGTGELFF. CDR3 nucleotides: TGTGCCAGCAGCGCGGGGACTAGCGGTGGGACCGGGGAGCTGTTTTTT.

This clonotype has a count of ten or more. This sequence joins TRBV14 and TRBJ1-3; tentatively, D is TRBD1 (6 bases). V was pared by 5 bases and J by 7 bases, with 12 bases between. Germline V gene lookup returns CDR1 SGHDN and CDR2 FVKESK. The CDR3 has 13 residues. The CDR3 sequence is CASSARGRNTIYF. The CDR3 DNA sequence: TGTGCCAGCAGCGCCAGGGGCCGGAACACCATATATTTT. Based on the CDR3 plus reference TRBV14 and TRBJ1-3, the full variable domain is EAGVTQFPSHSVIEKGQTVTLRCDPISGHDNLYWYRRVMGKEIKFLLHFVKESKQDESGMPNNRFLAERTGGTYSTLKVQPAELEDSGVYFCASSARGRNTIYFGEGSWLTVV.

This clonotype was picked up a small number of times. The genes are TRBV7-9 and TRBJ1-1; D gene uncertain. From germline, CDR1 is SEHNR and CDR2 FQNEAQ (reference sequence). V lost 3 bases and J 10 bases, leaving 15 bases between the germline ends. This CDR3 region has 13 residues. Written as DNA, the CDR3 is TGTGCCAGCAGCTTGGTTCCCGACGAAGGAGCTTTCTTT. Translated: CASSLVPDEGAFF.

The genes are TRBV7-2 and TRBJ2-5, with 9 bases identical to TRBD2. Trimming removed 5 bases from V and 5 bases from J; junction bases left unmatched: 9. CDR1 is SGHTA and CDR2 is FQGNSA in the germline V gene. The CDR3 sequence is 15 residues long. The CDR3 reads CASSKTGTSWETQYF. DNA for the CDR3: TGTGCCAGCAGCAAAACCGGGACTAGCTGGGAGACCCAGTACTTC.

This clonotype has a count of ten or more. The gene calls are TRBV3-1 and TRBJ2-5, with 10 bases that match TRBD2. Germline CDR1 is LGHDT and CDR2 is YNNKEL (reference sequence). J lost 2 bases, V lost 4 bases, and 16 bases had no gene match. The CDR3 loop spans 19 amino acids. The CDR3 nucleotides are TGTGCCAGCAGCCCAAGGGGCCGAAGGACTAGCGGAGTTCAAGAGACCCAGTACTTC. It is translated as CASSPRGRRTSGVQETQYF.

The CDR3 nucleotides read TGTGCCAGCAGTCGACTAGCGGGGGAAAACACCGGGGAGCTGTTTTTT. It specifies CASSRLAGENTGELFF. The J gene is TRBJ2-2, the V gene TRBV28; 12 bases line up with TRBD2. Germline trimming cut 5 bases from V and 2 bases from J; bases unmatched to any gene: 3. The CDR3 runs to 16 residues. The V gene's germline CDR1 is MDHEN and CDR2 SYDVKM.

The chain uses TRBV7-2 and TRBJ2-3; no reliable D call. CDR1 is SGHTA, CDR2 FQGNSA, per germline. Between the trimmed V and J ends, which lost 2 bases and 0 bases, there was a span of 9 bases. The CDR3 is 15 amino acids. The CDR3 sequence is CASSLRSSSTDTQYF. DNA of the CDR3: TGTGCCAGCAGCTTAAGGAGTAGTAGCACAGATACGCAGTATTTT.

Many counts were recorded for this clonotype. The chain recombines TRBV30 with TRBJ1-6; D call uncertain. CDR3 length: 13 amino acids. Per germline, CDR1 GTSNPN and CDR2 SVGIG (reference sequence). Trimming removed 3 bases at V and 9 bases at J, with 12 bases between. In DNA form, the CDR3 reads TGTGCCTGGAGCATTGGGTTTGGTTCACCCCTCCACTTT. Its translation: CAWSIGFGSPLHF. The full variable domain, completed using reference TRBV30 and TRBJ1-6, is SQTIHQWPATLVQPVGSPLSLECTVEGTSNPNLYWYRQAAGRGLQLLFYSVGIGQISSEVPQNLSASRPQDRQFILSSKKLLLSDSGFYLCAWSIGFGSPLHFGNGTRLTVT.

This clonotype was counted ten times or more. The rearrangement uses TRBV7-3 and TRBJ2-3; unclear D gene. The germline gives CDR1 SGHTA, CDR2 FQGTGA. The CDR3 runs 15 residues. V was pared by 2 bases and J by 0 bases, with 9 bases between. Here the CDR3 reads CASSLDGWSTDTQYF. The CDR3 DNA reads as TGTGCCAGCAGCTTAGACGGATGGAGCACAGATACGCAGTATTTT.

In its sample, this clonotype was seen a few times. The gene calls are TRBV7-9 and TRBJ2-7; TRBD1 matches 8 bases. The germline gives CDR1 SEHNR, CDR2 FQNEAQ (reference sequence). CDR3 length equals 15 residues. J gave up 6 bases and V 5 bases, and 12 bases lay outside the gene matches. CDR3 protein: CASSHGQGDAGEQYF. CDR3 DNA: TGTGCCAGCAGCCACGGACAGGGCGATGCGGGCGAGCAGTACTTC.

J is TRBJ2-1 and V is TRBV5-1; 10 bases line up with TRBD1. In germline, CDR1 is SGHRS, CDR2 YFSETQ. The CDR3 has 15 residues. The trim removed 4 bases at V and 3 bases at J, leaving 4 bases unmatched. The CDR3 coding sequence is TGCGCCAGCAGCGGACGGGACAGGGGCTACAATGAGCAGTTCTTC. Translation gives CASSGRDRGYNEQFF.

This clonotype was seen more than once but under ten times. Written as DNA, the CDR3 is TGTGCCAGCAGCTCGGCCCGGGACATTGACAATGAGCAGTTCTTC. Amino acid sequence: CASSSARDIDNEQFF. The chain links TRBV7-9 to TRBJ2-1; D perhaps matches TRBD1 (6 bases). Germline CDR1 and CDR2: SEHNR and FQNEAQ (reference sequence). V gave up 4 bases and J gave up 5 bases, with 15 bases separating them. The CDR3 contains 15 residues.

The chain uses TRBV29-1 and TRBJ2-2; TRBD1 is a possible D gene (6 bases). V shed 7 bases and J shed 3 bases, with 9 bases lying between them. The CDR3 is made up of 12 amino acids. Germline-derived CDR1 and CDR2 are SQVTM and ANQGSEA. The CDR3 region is CSAQGYTGELFF. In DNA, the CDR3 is TGCAGCGCACAGGGTTACACCGGGGAGCTGTTTTTT.

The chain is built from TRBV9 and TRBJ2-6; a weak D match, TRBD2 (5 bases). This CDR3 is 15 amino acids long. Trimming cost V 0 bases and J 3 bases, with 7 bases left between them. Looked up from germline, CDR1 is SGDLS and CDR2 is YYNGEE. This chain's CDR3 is CASSVGGYGANVLTF. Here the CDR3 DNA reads TGTGCCAGCAGCGTAGGCGGGTATGGGGCCAACGTCCTGACTTTC.

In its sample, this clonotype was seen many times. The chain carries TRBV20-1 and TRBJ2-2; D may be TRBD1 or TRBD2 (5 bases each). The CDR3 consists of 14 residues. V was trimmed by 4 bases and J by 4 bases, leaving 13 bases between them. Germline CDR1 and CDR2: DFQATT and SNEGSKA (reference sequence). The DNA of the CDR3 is TGCAGTGCTACTTACGGGACCGCCACCGGGGAGCTGTTTTTT. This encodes CSATYGTATGELFF.